This passage covers 7 T cell receptor beta chains from one sample sequenced in a study of blood T cell repertoires in COVID-19 (dated by TCRdb to about 2020). Library preparation was by the immunoSEQ multiplex PCR assay. TCRdb re-hosts the immuneACCESS table, in-frame sequences only. Its copies lack some clones; in the studies checked, an unresolved V gene accounts for under half of them, and the cause for the rest is not known. The sample includes a few hundred thousand clones, with about 88% observed a single time. The ten largest account for about an eighth of the sample. The sample taken for sequencing was peripheral blood. These receptors all come from a woman aged 55-75 years with acute or convalescent COVID-19.

The rearrangement links TRBV5-4 to TRBJ1-1, with D unresolved. Germline V gene lookup returns CDR1 SGHNT and CDR2 YYREEE (reference sequence). CDR3 length: 15 amino acids. Trimming took off 0 bases at V and 0 bases at J, with 9 bases between the two ends. CDR3 bases: TGTGCCAGCAGCTTGGACGCTATCATGAACACTGAAGCTTTCTTT. Residues: CASSLDAIMNTEAFF. Full variable domain (remainder filled in from reference TRBV5-4 and TRBJ1-1): ETGVTQSPTHLIKTRGQQVTLRCSSQSGHNTVSWYQQALGQGPQFIFQYYREEENGRGNFPPRFSGLQFPNYSSELNVNALELDDSALYLCASSLDAIMNTEAFFGQGTRLTVV.

The chain joins TRBV9 to TRBJ1-4; 7 nucleotides match TRBD1. The V and J ends lost 0 bases and 5 bases, in that order; junction bases with no gene match: 4. Germline assignment: CDR1 SGDLS and CDR2 YYNGEE. The CDR3 sequence is 15 residues long. Written as DNA, the CDR3 is TGTGCCAGCAGCGTAGGGAGGGGGCGGAATGAAAAACTGTTTTTT. Translated: CASSVGRGRNEKLFF. The complete variable domain, with remaining parts taken from reference TRBV9 and TRBJ1-4, reads DSGVTQTPKHLITATGQRVTLRCSPRSGDLSVYWYQQSLDQGLQFLIQYYNGEERAKGNILERFSAQQFPDLHSELNLSSLELGDSALYFCASSVGRGRNEKLFFGSGTQLSVL.

In this sample, this clone turned up once. The chain recombines TRBV6-4 with TRBJ2-3; TRBD1 is a possible D gene (5 bases). This CDR3 region has 13 residues. Germline assignment: CDR1 MRHNA and CDR2 SNTAGT. The germline V and J ends were trimmed by 3 bases and 6 bases, with 10 bases remaining between them. CDR3: CASSEGARDTQYF. Here the CDR3 DNA reads TGTGCCAGCAGTGAAGGGGCCAGGGATACGCAGTATTTT.

This chain connects TRBV3-1 (or the pseudogene TRBV3-2) to TRBJ1-4; D is uncertain. The CDR3 is 15 amino acids. The germline V gene encodes CDR1 LGHDT and CDR2 YNNKEL (reference sequence). Trimming stripped 4 bases from V and 0 bases from J, with 9 bases between. The CDR3: CASSLSGPTNEKLFF. CDR3 nucleotide sequence: TGTGCCAGCAGCCTATCCGGTCCAACTAATGAAAAACTGTTTTTT.

The chain joins TRBV7-3 to TRBJ2-2; 7 bases are shared with TRBD1. The V gene end was trimmed by 5 bases and the J gene end by 1 base; junction bases not matched to a gene: 7. The CDR3 loop spans 16 amino acids. Per germline, CDR1 SGHTA and CDR2 FQGTGA. Here the CDR3 DNA reads TGTGCCAGCAGCCCGAACAGGGGATTGAACACCGGGGAGCTGTTTTTT. This translates into CASSPNRGLNTGELFF.

J is TRBJ2-1 and V is TRBV27; tentative D call: TRBD1 (5 bases). CDR3 length: 16 amino acids. From germline, CDR1 is MNHEY and CDR2 SMNVEV (reference sequence). The V end lost 5 bases, the J end lost 0 bases, and 14 bases lay between the germline ends. The CDR3 reads CASSQLRQSSYNEQFF. CDR3 sequence (DNA): TGTGCCAGCAGTCAACTCCGACAGAGCTCCTACAATGAGCAGTTCTTC.

This clone was detected only once. The V gene is TRBV5-6, the J gene TRBJ1-2; 7 bases are a match to TRBD1. CDR1 and CDR2 (germline): SGHDT, YYEEEE. J was trimmed by 4 bases and V by 3 bases; bases with no gene match: 6. The CDR3 is made up of 14 amino acids. The CDR3 protein is CASSSTGNVYGYTF. The CDR3 DNA reads as TGTGCCAGCAGCTCGACAGGGAACGTCTATGGCTACACCTTC.